The next 8 T cell receptor beta chains were all read from a single sample in a study of T-cell memory formation after mild COVID-19. TCRdb re-called the 5' RACE reads through MiXCR, storing one row per CDR3 protein. The table has 250,000 to 300,000 distinct CDR3 sequences, less than 9.5% seen once; the top ten hold less than 25%. Sequenced material: PBMCs or a T cell subset sorted from them (not recorded which). Receptors originate from a young man who had mild COVID-19 (a few samples of this study predate the infection). Cell type and time point are not known.

This clonotype has just a few counts. The J gene is TRBJ2-4, the V gene TRBV5-5; 9 bases align to TRBD2. In germline, CDR1 is SGHKS, CDR2 YYEKEE (reference sequence). The CDR3 is 16 residues long. The ends lost 4 bases at V and 7 bases at J; junction bases unmatched: 12. The CDR3 coding sequence is TGTGCCAGCAGCCCCGCGGGAGGGGCCGCGAGGAACATTCAGTACTTC. Its translation: CASSPAGGAARNIQYF.

This clonotype was counted between two and nine times. CDR3 DNA sequence: TGTGCCAGCAGCGCACTAGCGGGGGGGCTGAATGAGCAGTTCTTC. This sequence encodes CASSALAGGLNEQFF. The chain uses TRBV6-2 or TRBV6-3 and TRBJ2-1, with TRBD2 matching 13 bases. The germline CDR1 and CDR2 sequences are MNHEY and SVGEGT. Trimming at V came to 6 bases and at J to 7 bases, leaving 6 bases not matched to a gene. This CDR3 is built from 15 residues.

The chain carries TRBV7-3 and TRBJ2-1, with TRBD2 matching 8 bases. The CDR3 consists of 14 residues. Germline trimming cut 5 bases from V and 13 bases from J; bases unmatched to any gene: 13. Germline-derived CDR1 and CDR2 are SGHTA and FQGTGA. CDR3 sequence: CASSPQDSRGVQFF. The DNA of the CDR3 is TGTGCCAGCAGCCCCCAAGATTCGCGGGGGGTTCAGTTCTTC. Together with reference TRBV7-3 and TRBJ2-1, the CDR3 gives the full variable domain: GAGVSQTPSNKVTEKGKYVELRCDPISGHTALYWYRQSLGQGPEFLIYFQGTGAADDSGLPNDRFFAVRPEGSVSTLKIQRTERGDSAVYLCASSPQDSRGVQFFGPGTRLTVL.

This clonotype was found a few times. The CDR3 spells CASSLSRSTDTQYF. CDR3 DNA: TGTGCCAGCAGCTTAAGCCGCTCCACAGATACGCAGTATTTT. V and J are TRBV11-3 and TRBJ2-3; D is uncertain. There are 14 residues in the CDR3. V was shortened by 2 bases and J by 2 bases, with 8 bases between the two germline ends. Germline CDR1 is SGHNT and CDR2 is YENEEA.

This clonotype occurred a few times. The chain is built from TRBV5-4 and TRBJ2-1, with D perhaps matching TRBD1 (7 bases). CDR3 length: 14 amino acids. Germline assignment: CDR1 SGHNT and CDR2 YYREEE (reference sequence). V was clipped by 9 bases and J by 1 base, with 14 bases between them. The DNA of the CDR3 is TGTGCCACCATCCCAGGGGGGTCCTACAATGAGCAGTTCTTC. Residues: CATIPGGSYNEQFF.

This clonotype was observed a single time. The chain has TRBV5-1 and TRBJ1-2, with unresolved D. Per the germline V gene, CDR1 is SGHRS and CDR2 is YFSETQ. V lost 0 bases to trimming and J lost 4 bases, with 13 bases between them. This CDR3 region has 15 residues. CDR3: CASSLVATSSYGYTF. The CDR3 DNA reads TGCGCCAGCAGCTTGGTCGCGACCTCATCCTATGGCTACACCTTC.

The CDR3, as DNA: TGCAGTGCGACCCGAGGGGATTCCACAGATACGCAGTATTTT. As protein: CSATRGDSTDTQYF. This chain joins TRBV20-1 and TRBJ2-3, with D possibly being TRBD1 or TRBD2 (5 bases each). CDR3 length: 14 residues. CDR1 is DFQATT, CDR2 SNEGSKA, per germline (reference sequence). With 6 bases removed from V and 2 bases from J, the gap between germline ends came to 15 bases.

This clonotype occurred a few times. A junction boundary mismatches the germline segment, possibly from a read error. The DNA of the CDR3 is TGCGCCAGAAGCCAAGTTTGGGGGCCCGGGGAGCTGTTTTTT. Protein: CARSQVWGPGELFF. The chain joins TRBV4-1 to TRBJ2-2; TRBD1 is a possible D gene (6 bases). The CDR3 has 14 residues. CDR1 is MGHRA, CDR2 YSYEKL, per germline.